This T cell receptor (beta chain) was retrieved from a study of technical replicates of blood from several donors. The protocol was immunoSEQ multiplex PCR, while the TCRdb copy is restricted to in-frame clones and leaves out a portion. Of about 74,000 clones detected, approximately 96% appear once; the ten largest clones hold under 0.4%. This clone has just one count. The CDR3 spans 13 residues. Trimming pared 6 bases from V and 7 bases from J, leaving 13 bases between. The germline V gene has CDR1 MNHNS and CDR2 SASEGT. This TCR derives from a human donor in good health. The rearrangement joins TRBV6-1 to TRBJ2-1; TRBD2 might be the D (6 bases). Sequenced sample: T cells isolated from PBMCs. The CDR3, as DNA: TGTGCCAGCAGCGAAATGGGGGGAAATGAGCAGTTCTTC. Translating it yields CASSEMGGNEQFF.